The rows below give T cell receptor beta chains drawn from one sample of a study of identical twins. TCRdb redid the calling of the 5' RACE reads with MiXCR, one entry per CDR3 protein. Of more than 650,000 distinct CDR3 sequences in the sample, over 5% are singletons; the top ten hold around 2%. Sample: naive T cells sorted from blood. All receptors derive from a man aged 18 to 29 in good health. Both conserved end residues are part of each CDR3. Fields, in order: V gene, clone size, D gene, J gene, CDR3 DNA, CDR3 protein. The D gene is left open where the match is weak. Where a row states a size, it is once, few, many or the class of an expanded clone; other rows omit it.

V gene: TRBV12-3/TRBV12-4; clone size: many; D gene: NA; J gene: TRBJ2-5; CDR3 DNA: TGTGCCAGCAGTTTAATTCCCATCCCCCAGCGGTTCGGGGGTTTCTTAGAGACCCAGTACTTC; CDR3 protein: CASSLIPIPQRFGGFLETQYF
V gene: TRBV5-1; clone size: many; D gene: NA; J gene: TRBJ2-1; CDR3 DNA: TGCGCCAGCCGCCTCAGTAATGAGCAGTTCTTC; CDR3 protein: CASRLSNEQFF
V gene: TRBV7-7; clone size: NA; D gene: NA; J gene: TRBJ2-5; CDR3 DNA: TGTGCCAGCAGCCCGGATCCCGAGGGGACCCAGTACTTC; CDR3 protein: CASSPDPEGTQYF
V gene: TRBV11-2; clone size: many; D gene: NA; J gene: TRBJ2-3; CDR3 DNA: TGTGCCAGCAGCCTGGTGGGGTTGCCTACCCTGGGGTTT; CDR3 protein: CASSLVGLPTLGF
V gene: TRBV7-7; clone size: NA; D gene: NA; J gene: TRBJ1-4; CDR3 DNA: TGTGCCAGCAGCTTAGAATCGAATGAAAAACTGTTTTTT; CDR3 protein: CASSLESNEKLFF
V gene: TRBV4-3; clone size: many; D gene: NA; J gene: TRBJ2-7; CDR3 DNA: TGCGCCAGCAGCCAAGATCAGGGTTACGAGCAGTACTTC; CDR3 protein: CASSQDQGYEQYF
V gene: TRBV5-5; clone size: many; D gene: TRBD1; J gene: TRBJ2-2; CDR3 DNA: TGTGCCAGCATTCCCAGGGGGCCCGGGGAGCTGTTTTTT; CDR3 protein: CASIPRGPGELFF
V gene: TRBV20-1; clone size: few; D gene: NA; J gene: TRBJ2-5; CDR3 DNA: TGCAGTGCTAGAGATCGCCGGACGGAATACCAAGAGACCCAGTACTTC; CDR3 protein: CSARDRRTEYQETQYF
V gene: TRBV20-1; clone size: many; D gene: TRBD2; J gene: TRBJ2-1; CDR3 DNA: TGCAGTGCTAGAGCCCTCCCTTCTAGCGGGGCCAGCTCCTACAATGAGCAGTTCTTC; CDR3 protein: CSARALPSSGASSYNEQFF
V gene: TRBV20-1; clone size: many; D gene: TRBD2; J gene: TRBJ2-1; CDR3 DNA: TGCAGTGCCCCCCTAGCGGGAGCCAATGAGCAGTTCTTC; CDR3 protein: CSAPLAGANEQFF
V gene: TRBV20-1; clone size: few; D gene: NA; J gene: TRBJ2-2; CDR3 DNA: TGCAGTGCTAGGGGGCTTGACACCGGGGAGCTGTTTTTT; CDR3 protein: CSARGLDTGELFF
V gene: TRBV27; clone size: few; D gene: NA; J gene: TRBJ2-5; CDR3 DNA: TGTGCCAGCACAGGGGATGAAGGTACCCAGTACTTC; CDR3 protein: CASTGDEGTQYF
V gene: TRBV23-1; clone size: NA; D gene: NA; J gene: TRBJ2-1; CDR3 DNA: TGCGCCAGCAGTCAAAAGGGTGGGACGGAGTCCTACAATGAGCAGTTCTTC; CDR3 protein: CASSQKGGTESYNEQFF
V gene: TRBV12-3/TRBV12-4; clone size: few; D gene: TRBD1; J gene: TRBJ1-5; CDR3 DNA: TGTGCCAGCAGTTTGGTGGCAGGGGGCCCGCAGCCCCAGCATTTT; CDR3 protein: CASSLVAGGPQPQHF
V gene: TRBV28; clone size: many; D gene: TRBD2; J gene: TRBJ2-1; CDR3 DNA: TGTGCCAGCAGTTTCGGGCGGGAGACTGAGCAGTTCTTC; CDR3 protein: CASSFGRETEQFF
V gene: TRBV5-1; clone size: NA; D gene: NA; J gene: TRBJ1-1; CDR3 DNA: TGCGCCAGCCGTAAGGCTGGGTCTATCACTGAAGCTTTCTTT; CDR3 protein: CASRKAGSITEAFF
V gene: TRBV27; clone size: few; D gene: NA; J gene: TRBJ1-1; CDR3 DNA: TGTGCCAGCAGTTTATCTTACACCCAGAACACTGAAGCTTTCTTT; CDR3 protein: CASSLSYTQNTEAFF
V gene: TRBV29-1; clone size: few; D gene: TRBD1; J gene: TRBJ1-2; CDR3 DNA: TGCAGCGTGATTGGGACAGCTAACTATGGCTACACCTTC; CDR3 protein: CSVIGTANYGYTF
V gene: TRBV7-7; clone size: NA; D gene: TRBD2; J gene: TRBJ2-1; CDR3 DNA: TGTGCCAGCAGCTTTGGGACTAGCGGAACCTATGAGCAGTTCTTC; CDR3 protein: CASSFGTSGTYEQFF
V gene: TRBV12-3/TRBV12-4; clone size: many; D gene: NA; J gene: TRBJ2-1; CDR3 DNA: TGTGCCAGCAGCCTATTACCCAGCAGCTCCTACAATGAGCAGTTCTTC; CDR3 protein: CASSLLPSSSYNEQFF
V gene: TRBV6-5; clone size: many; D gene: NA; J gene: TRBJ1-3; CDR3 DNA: TGTGCCAGCAGTACCCGACCGCGGGATGGGCCCGTATATTTT; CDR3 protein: CASSTRPRDGPVYF
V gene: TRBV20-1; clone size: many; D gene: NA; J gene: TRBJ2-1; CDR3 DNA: TGCAGTGCCCCGACTAGGGCAGGTGGCTCCTACAATGAGCAGTTCTTC; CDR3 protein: CSAPTRAGGSYNEQFF
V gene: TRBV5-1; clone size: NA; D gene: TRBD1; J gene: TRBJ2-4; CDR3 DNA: TGCGCCAGCAGCTTGGCCCCCAGGGGGCAGCAGGACATTCAGTACTTC; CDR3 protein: CASSLAPRGQQDIQYF
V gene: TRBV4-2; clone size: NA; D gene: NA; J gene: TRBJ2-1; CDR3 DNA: TGTGCCAGCAGCCAAGACCAGACTAGCTCCTACAATGAGCAGTTCTTC; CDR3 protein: CASSQDQTSSYNEQFF
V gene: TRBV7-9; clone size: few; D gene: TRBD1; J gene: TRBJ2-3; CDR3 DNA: TGTGCCAGCAGCGAAGGACAGGGACGACGTACAGATACGCAGTATTTT; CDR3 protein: CASSEGQGRRTDTQYF
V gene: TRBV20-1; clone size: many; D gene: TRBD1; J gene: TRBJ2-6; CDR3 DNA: TGCAGTGCTAGGGGGACAGCCTACTCTGGGGCCAACGTCCTGACTTTC; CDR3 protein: CSARGTAYSGANVLTF
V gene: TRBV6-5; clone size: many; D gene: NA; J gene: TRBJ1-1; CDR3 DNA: TGTGCCAGCAGTTACGGGCAGGTCGGCACTGAAGCTTTCTTT; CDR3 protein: CASSYGQVGTEAFF
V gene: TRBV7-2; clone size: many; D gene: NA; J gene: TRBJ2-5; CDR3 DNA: TGTGCCAGCAGCTTACTGGGGCAGACAACACAAGAGACCCAGTACTTC; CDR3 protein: CASSLLGQTTQETQYF
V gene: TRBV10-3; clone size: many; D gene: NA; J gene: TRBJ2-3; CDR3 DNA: TGTGCCATCAAGGCCAGGTGGGCAGATACGCAGTATTTT; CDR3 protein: CAIKARWADTQYF
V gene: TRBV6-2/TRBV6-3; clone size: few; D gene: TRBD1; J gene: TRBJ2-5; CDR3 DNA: TGTGCCAGCAACCTGGACAGGGGGCTTACGACCCAGTACTTC; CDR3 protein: CASNLDRGLTTQYF
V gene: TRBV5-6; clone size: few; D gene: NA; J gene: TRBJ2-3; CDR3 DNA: TGTGCCAGCAGCCGGGGTATTTCGGCAGATACGCAGTATTTT; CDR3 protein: CASSRGISADTQYF
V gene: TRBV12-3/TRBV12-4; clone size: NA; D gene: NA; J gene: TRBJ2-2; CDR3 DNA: TGTGCCAGCAGTTTAGAGGGAGGCCACACCGGGGAGCTGTTTTTT; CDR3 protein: CASSLEGGHTGELFF
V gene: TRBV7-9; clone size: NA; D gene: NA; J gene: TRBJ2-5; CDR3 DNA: TGTGCCAGCAGCTTAATGGCCAGCCAAGAGACCCAGTACTTC; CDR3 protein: CASSLMASQETQYF
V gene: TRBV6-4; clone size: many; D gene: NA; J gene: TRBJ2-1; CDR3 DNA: TGTGCCAGCAGTGTACGGGAGAACTCCTACAATGAGCAGTTCTTC; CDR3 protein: CASSVRENSYNEQFF
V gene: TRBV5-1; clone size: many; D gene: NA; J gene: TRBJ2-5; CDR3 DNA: TGCGCCAGCAGCCAGGGCCCTGCCCAAGAGACCCAGTACTTC; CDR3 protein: CASSQGPAQETQYF